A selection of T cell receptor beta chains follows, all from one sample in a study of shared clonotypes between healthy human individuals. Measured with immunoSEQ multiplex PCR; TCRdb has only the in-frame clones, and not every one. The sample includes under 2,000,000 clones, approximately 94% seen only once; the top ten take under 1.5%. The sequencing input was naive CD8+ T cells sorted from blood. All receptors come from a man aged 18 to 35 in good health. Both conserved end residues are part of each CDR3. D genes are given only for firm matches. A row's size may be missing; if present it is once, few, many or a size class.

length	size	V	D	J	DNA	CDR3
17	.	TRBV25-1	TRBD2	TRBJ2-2	TGTGCCAGCAGAGGCTTGGGCGGGAGTTATGAGTCCGGGGAGCTGTTTTTT	CASRGLGGSYESGELFF
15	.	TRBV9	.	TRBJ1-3	TGTGCCAGCAGCGTCTTCCTTGAGGCTGGAAACACCATATATTTT	CASSVFLEAGNTIYF
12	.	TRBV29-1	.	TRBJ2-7	TGCAGCGTTGAAGCCGAGCCCTACGAGCAGTACTTC	CSVEAEPYEQYF
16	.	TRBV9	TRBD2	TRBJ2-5	TGTGCCAGCAGCGTAGGTTGGGGACTAGATGCGGAGACCCAGTACTTC	CASSVGWGLDAETQYF
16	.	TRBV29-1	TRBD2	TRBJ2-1	TGCAGCGTTGAAGATCTGGGCGGGAGCTCCTACAATGAGCAGTTCTTC	CSVEDLGGSSYNEQFF
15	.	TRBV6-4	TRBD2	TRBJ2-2	TGTGCCAGCTCTCTCGCTAGCGGGAACACCGGGGAGCTGTTTTTT	CASSLASGNTGELFF
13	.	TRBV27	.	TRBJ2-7	TGTGCCAGCAGTTTAAAACAGGCCTACGAGCAGTACTTC	CASSLKQAYEQYF
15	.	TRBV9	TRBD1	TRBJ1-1	TGTGCCAGCAGCGAGGGGGACAGGGGGAACACTGAAGCTTTCTTT	CASSEGDRGNTEAFF
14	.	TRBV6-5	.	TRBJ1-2	TGTGCCAGCACCGAAACTCTAGGTACCTATGGCTACACCTTC	CASTETLGTYGYTF
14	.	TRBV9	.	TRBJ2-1	TGTGCCAGCAGCGTAGATGGGGCTTTCAATGAGCAGTTCTTC	CASSVDGAFNEQFF
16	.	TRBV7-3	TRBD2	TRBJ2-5	TGTGCCAGCAGCTCAGGACTAGCGGGGGGCCAAGAGACCCAGTACTTC	CASSSGLAGGQETQYF
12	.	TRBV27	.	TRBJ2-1	TGTGCCAGCAGTTCTCAGGTCAATGAGCAGTTCTTC	CASSSQVNEQFF
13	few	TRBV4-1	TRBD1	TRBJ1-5	TGCGCCAGCAGCCAAGATCCCGGGACAGGGGAGCATTTT	CASSQDPGTGEHF
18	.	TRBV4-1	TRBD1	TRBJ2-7	TGCGCCAGCAGCCAAGGCCCCGGGACAGGGGGCGATGGATACGAGCAGTACTTC	CASSQGPGTGGDGYEQYF
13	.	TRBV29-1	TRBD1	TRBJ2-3	TGCAGCGTTGTAGGGGGCGCGACAGATACGCAGTATTTT	CSVVGGATDTQYF
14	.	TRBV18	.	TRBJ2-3	TGTGCCAGCTCACCAGTCGGGGGCACAGATACGCAGTATTTT	CASSPVGGTDTQYF
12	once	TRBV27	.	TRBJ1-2	TGTGCCAGCAGTCCGAGGAACCATGGCTACACCTTC	CASSPRNHGYTF
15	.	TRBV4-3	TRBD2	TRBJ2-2	TGCGCCAGCAGCCAAGAAAGCGGGAGAACCGGGGAGCTGTTTTTT	CASSQESGRTGELFF
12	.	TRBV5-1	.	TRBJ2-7	TGCGCCAGCAGCCCGGACAGCCACGAGCAGTACTTC	CASSPDSHEQYF
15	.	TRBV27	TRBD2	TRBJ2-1	TGTGCCAGCAGTTTATTGGGACTAGCGGGAGATGAGCAGTTCTTC	CASSLLGLAGDEQFF
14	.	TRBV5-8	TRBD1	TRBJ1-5	TGTGCCAGCAGCGGTACAGGGGGCGAACAGCCCCAGCATTTT	CASSGTGGEQPQHF
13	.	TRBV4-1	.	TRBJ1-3	TGCGCCAGCAGCCTCAGGAACGCGGACACCATATATTTT	CASSLRNADTIYF
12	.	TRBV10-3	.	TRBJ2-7	TGTGCCATCAGTACGGACTCATACGAGCAGTACTTC	CAISTDSYEQYF
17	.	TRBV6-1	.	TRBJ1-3	TGTGCCAGCAGTGAAGCGTGGACACTAGACTCTGGAAACACCATATATTTT	CASSEAWTLDSGNTIYF
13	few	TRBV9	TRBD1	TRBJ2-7	TGTGCCAGCAGCGTGGGACAGTCCTACGAGCAGTACTTC	CASSVGQSYEQYF
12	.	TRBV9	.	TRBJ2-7	TGTGCCAGCAGCGGTGATCTCTACGAGCAGTACTTC	CASSGDLYEQYF
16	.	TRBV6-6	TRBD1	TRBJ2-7	TGTGCCAGCAGTTCGCGCTTGGGACAGGGCCCCTACGAGCAGTACTTC	CASSSRLGQGPYEQYF
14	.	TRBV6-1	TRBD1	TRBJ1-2	TGTGCCAGCAGTGTCGATACAGGGGATGGGGGCTACACCTTC	CASSVDTGDGGYTF
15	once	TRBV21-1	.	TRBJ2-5	TGTGCCAGCAGCAAAATGGGACAGGGAATGGAGACCCAGTACTTC	CASSKMGQGMETQYF
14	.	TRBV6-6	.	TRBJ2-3	TGTGCCAGCAGTTCGGGACTGCACACAGATACGCAGTATTTT	CASSSGLHTDTQYF
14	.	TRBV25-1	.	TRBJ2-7	TGTGCCAGCAAAAGGGGCAGTCTCTCCTACGAGCAGTACTTC	CASKRGSLSYEQYF
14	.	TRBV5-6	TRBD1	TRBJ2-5	TGTGCCAGCAGCTTAGGGACAGCCCAAGAGACCCAGTACTTC	CASSLGTAQETQYF
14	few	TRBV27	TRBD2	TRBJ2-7	TGTGCCAGCAGTCTAGCGGGAGAAGGCTACGAGCAGTACTTC	CASSLAGEGYEQYF
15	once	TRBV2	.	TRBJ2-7	TGTGCCAGCAGTGAAGGGGCAGGTATTCCCTACGAGCAGTACTTC	CASSEGAGIPYEQYF
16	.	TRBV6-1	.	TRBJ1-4	TGTGCCAGCAGTGAAATCGCGGGGACCTCTAATGAAAAACTGTTTTTT	CASSEIAGTSNEKLFF
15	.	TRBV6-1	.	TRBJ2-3	TGTGCCAGCAGTGAACGGGACTGGCTGGGGGATACGCAGTATTTT	CASSERDWLGDTQYF
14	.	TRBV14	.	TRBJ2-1	TGTGCCAGCAGCCAAGATCGATACAGGGAGGAGCAGTTCTTC	CASSQDRYREEQFF
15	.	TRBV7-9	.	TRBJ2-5	TGTGCCAGCAGCTTACCGAATGGAGGGGAAGAGACCCAGTACTTC	CASSLPNGGEETQYF
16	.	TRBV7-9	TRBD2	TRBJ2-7	TGTGCCAGCAGCTTACCGTCGCAGCGGGGGGACTACGAGCAGTACTTC	CASSLPSQRGDYEQYF
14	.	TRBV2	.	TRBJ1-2	TGTGCCAGCATAAGGACACCCGAGGCCTATGGCTACACCTTC	CASIRTPEAYGYTF
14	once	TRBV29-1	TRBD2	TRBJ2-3	TGCAGCGCGGCGGGACTAGCGATCCCAGATACGCAGTATTTT	CSAAGLAIPDTQYF
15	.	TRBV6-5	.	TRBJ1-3	TGTGCCAGCAGTTACGGGGGGGCAAGCGGAAACACCATATATTTT	CASSYGGASGNTIYF
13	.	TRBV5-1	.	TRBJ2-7	TGCGCCAGCAGGGACATTGCCACCTACGAGCAGTACTTC	CASRDIATYEQYF
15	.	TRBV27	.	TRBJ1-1	TGTGCCAGCAGTTCTTCCCCCAACCGGAACACTGAAGCTTTCTTT	CASSSSPNRNTEAFF
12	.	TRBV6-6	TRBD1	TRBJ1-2	TGTGCCAGCAGCTGGACAGGGGATGGCTACACCTTC	CASSWTGDGYTF
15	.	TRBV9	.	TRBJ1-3	TGTGCCAGCAGCGTAGTGTCAGGGTCTGGAAACACCATATATTTT	CASSVVSGSGNTIYF
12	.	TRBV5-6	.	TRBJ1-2	TGTGCCAGCAGCTTAGACACTAGTGGCTACACCTTC	CASSLDTSGYTF
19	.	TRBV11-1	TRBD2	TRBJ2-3	TGTGCCAGCAGCCTCTACTACGTTGAGCGGGGGGGTTCCACAGATACGCAGTATTTT	CASSLYYVERGGSTDTQYF
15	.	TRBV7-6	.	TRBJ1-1	TGTGCCAGCAGCTTATCCGAGGGAAGAGAGACTGAAGCTTTCTTT	CASSLSEGRETEAFF
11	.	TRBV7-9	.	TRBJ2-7	TGTGCCAGCAGCTTCGCGGGGGAGCAGTACTTC	CASSFAGEQYF
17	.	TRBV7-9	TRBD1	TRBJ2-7	TGTGCCAGCAGCTTAGGCCTTCTCCGAGGACAGGACTACGAGCAGTACTTC	CASSLGLLRGQDYEQYF
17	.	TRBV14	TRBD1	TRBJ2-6	TGTGCCAGCGGCGCGGGACAGGGTTTATCTGGGGCCAACGTCCTGACTTTC	CASGAGQGLSGANVLTF
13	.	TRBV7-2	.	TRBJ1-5	TGTGCCAGCAGTTCAGAAAGCAATCAGCCCCAGCATTTT	CASSSESNQPQHF
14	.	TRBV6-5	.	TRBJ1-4	TGTGCCAGCAGCCAAGGACGGAAAAATGAAAAACTGTTTTTT	CASSQGRKNEKLFF
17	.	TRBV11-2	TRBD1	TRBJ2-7	TGTGCCAGCAGCACCGGACAGGGTGGCAACAGTTTCGCCGAGCAGTACTTC	CASSTGQGGNSFAEQYF
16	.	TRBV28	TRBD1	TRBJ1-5	TGTGCCAGCAGTTGGCTGGACAGGGACAGCAATCAGCCCCAGCATTTT	CASSWLDRDSNQPQHF
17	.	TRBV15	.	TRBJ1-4	TGTGCCACCAGCAGAGAGGAGGAGCGGGCAGGGAATGAAAAACTGTTTTTT	CATSREEERAGNEKLFF